This T cell receptor (beta chain) comes out of a study of T cells in Graves' hyperthyroidism and ophthalmopathy. Looking at the study overall: Any treatment followed the collection of peripheral blood at initial diagnosis.

The CDR3 extends over 15 amino acids. V shed 5 bases, J shed 5 bases, and the junction held 7 bases outside the gene matches. This clonotype came up many times. Researchers amplified the TCR beta CDR3 regions from RNA transcripts. TCR CDR3 regions were first amplified by RT-PCR with HTBI primers. Using its own MiXCR run on the multiplex PCR reads, TCRdb lists one record per CDR3 protein. The repertoire has roughly 420,000 distinct CDR3 sequences, approximately 14% of them found once; the top ten carry approximately 7.5%. The rearrangement joins TRBV12-3 or TRBV12-4 to TRBJ2-1; 9 positions agree with TRBD2. Source material: blood. The source of this sequence is a woman aged 18-29 years with Graves' hyperthyroidism. The CDR3 DNA follows: TGTGCCAGCAGTGTTAGCGGGAGAGGTGACAATGAGCAGTTCTTC. This encodes CASSVSGRGDNEQFF.